This entry lists 25 T cell receptor beta chains sequenced from one sample in a study of Graves' ophthalmopathy and Graves' hyperthyroidism. Scientists amplified the TCR beta CDR3 regions from RNA transcripts. Second-round multiplex PCR followed a first-round RT-PCR using HTBI primers. TCRdb passed the multiplex PCR reads through MiXCR, listing each CDR3 protein once. The sample records some 1.1 million distinct CDR3 sequences, about 38% being singletons. Sequenced material: peripheral blood or thyroid tissue (not recorded which). The receptors were gathered from an adult man with Graves' hyperthyroidism.

This clonotype was counted between two and nine times. The chain has TRBV12-3 or TRBV12-4 and TRBJ2-7, with D possibly matching TRBD1 (5 bases). The CDR3 extends over 14 amino acids. The V gene lost 3 bases and the J gene lost 3 bases, with 12 bases spanning the gap. CDR3 coding DNA: TGTGCCAGCAGTTTTGAAGGGGAAGTCTACGAGCAGTACTTC. Its translation: CASSFEGEVYEQYF.

The chain has TRBV29-1 and TRBJ2-3; possible D gene TRBD2, 7 bases. Per the germline V gene, CDR1 is SQVTM and CDR2 is ANQGSEA. V dropped 4 bases and J dropped 4 bases, with 12 bases sitting between them. The CDR3 is 13 residues long. The CDR3 DNA sequence: TGCAGCGTTGCCCGGGGGGCGGCAGATACGCAGTATTTT. Amino acid sequence: CSVARGAADTQYF.

This clonotype was observed at least ten times. The CDR3 loop is CASTTRDRFYGYTF. In DNA, the CDR3 is TGTGCCAGCACCACCCGGGACAGGTTCTATGGCTACACCTTC. The chain carries TRBV12-3 or TRBV12-4 and TRBJ1-2; 8 bases match TRBD1. Losses at the gene ends were 7 bases for V and 4 bases for J; bases not matched to a gene: 8. The CDR3 extends over 14 amino acids.

This clonotype occurred many times. The rearrangement joins TRBV7-8 to TRBJ2-2; no firm D call. V lost 5 bases and J lost 6, with 13 bases in between. The CDR3 totals 14 residues. Germline CDR1 reads SGHVS; CDR2 reads FQNEAQ. Here the CDR3 reads CASSPLAGSGELFF. The DNA of the CDR3 is TGTGCCAGCAGCCCCCTCGCCGGGTCCGGGGAGCTGTTTTTT.

This clonotype was seen ten or more times. The chain joins TRBV20-1 to TRBJ1-2; the match to TRBD1 covers 8 bases. Trimming removed 0 bases from V and 3 bases from J; junction bases left unmatched: 9. This CDR3 has 16 amino acids. The germline gives CDR1 DFQATT, CDR2 SNEGSKA (reference sequence). The CDR3 nucleotides are TGCAGTGCTAGAGAAACGGGACAGGAGGGTTACTATGGCTACACCTTC. It specifies CSARETGQEGYYGYTF.

To note about this clonotype: Sequence at one end of the junction differs from germline and may be a read error. CDR3 sequence: CATGQGAGQSQHF. CDR3 coding DNA: TGTGCCACCGGACAGGGGGCTGGTCAGTCCCAGCATTTT. This rearrangement joins TRBV2 to TRBJ1-5, with TRBD1 matching over 11 bases. The CDR3 covers 13 residues. Germline V gives CDR1 SNHLY, CDR2 FYNNEI.

This clonotype was detected ten times or more. The chain is built from TRBV7-2 and TRBJ1-2; 10 bases are a match to TRBD1. Germline V gene data show CDR1 as SGHTA and CDR2 as FQGNSA. This CDR3 spans 13 amino acids. V was clipped by 4 bases and J by 6 bases; unmatched bases: 2. The CDR3 loop reads CASSWTGGNGYTF. Written as DNA, the CDR3 is TGTGCCAGCAGCTGGACAGGGGGGAATGGCTACACCTTC.

V and J are TRBV7-2 and TRBJ2-7; no clear D gene. V lost 2 bases and J 7 bases, leaving 15 bases between the germline ends. This CDR3 region has 14 residues. Germline V gene data show CDR1 as SGHTA and CDR2 as FQGNSA. The CDR3 region is CASSLILGRKEQYF. In DNA form, the CDR3 reads TGTGCCAGCAGCTTAATTTTGGGCAGGAAGGAGCAGTACTTC.

This clonotype was seen repeatedly, ten times or more. This chain connects TRBV2 to TRBJ1-5; the D is unclear. The CDR3 runs to 13 residues. The germline V gene encodes CDR1 SNHLY and CDR2 FYNNEI. Trimming shortened V by 6 bases and J by 4 bases, and 10 bases separated the two germline ends. The CDR3 loop reads CASSRRRNQPQHF. CDR3 bases: TGTGCCAGCAGCCGCAGGCGAAATCAGCCCCAGCATTTT.

This rearrangement joins TRBV7-9 to TRBJ2-5; D tentatively fits TRBD1 or TRBD2 (5 bases each). V was trimmed by 1 base and J by 5 bases, leaving 11 bases between them. Germline lookup yields CDR1 SEHNR and CDR2 FQNEAQ (reference sequence). The length of the CDR3 is 14 residues. In DNA form, the CDR3 reads TGTGCCAGCAGCTTAGGTTTAGGGGACGAGACCCAGTACTTC. Amino acids: CASSLGLGDETQYF.

Regarding this clonotype: A much larger clonotype is one base distant, so this may be a read error. The chain combines TRBV6-5 with TRBJ1-2, with D perhaps matching TRBD1 (5 bases). The CDR3 has 12 residues. From germline, CDR1 is MNHEY and CDR2 SVGAGI. Deletions cut 4 bases from V and 8 bases from J, with 11 bases between. CDR3 loop: CASSCGGSGYTF. CDR3 nucleotide sequence: TGTGCCAGCAGTTGCGGGGGAAGCGGCTACACCTTC.

The chain uses TRBV6-6 and TRBJ2-6; 7 bases fit TRBD1. This CDR3 comprises 16 residues. V trimming: 4 bases; J trimming: 1 base; junction bases outside the gene matches: 4. Germline CDR1 MNHNY, CDR2 SVGAGI (reference sequence). The CDR3 here is CASSLTQGSGANVLTF. In DNA form, the CDR3 reads TGTGCCAGCAGTTTGACACAGGGGTCTGGGGCCAACGTCCTGACTTTC.

In its sample, this clonotype was seen a few times. This clone may be a read error of a much larger clone one base away. V is TRBV5-1 and J is TRBJ2-6; possibly TRBD1 for D (5 bases). From germline, CDR1 is SGHRS and CDR2 YFSETQ. The CDR3 is made up of 15 amino acids. The CDR3 sequence is CASSRATSGASVLTF. The CDR3, as DNA: TGCGCCAGCAGCCGAGCCACCTCTGGGGCCAGCGTCCTGACTTTC.

This clonotype was recorded at least ten times. The CDR3 sequence: CATSGGADYEQYF. CDR3 nucleotide sequence: TGTGCCACCAGCGGGGGGGCCGATTACGAGCAGTACTTC. V and J are TRBV15 and TRBJ2-7; tentative D call: TRBD2 (7 bases). This CDR3 is 13 amino acids long. Germline V lookup: CDR1 LNHNV, CDR2 YYDKDF (reference sequence). Trimming shortened V by 5 bases and J by 4 bases, and 12 bases separated the two germline ends.

The V gene is TRBV12-3 or TRBV12-4, the J gene TRBJ1-4; no firm D call. This CDR3 contains 12 residues. The V gene lost 2 bases and the J gene lost 7 bases, with 5 bases spanning the gap. The CDR3, as DNA: TGTGCCAGCAGTTTATGGGCTGAAAAACTGTTTTTT. Translated, it gives CASSLWAEKLFF.

Concerning this clonotype: At one of its ends the junction is not consistent with the germline gene, which may arise from a read error. V is TRBV25-1 and J is TRBJ1-5; D ambiguous. Germline V lookup: CDR1 MGHDK, CDR2 SYGVNS. The CDR3 covers 15 residues. CDR3: CTSSARPTGNQPQHF. The CDR3 DNA sequence: TGTACCAGCAGTGCTAGACCCACCGGCAATCAGCCCCAGCATTTT.

The chain uses TRBV6-2 or TRBV6-3 and TRBJ1-1; D is possibly TRBD1 (5 bases). The V and J ends lost 6 bases and 3 bases respectively, with 11 bases between them. Germline V gene lookup returns CDR1 MNHEY and CDR2 SVGEGT. This CDR3 comprises 13 residues. The CDR3 coding sequence is TGTGCCAGCAGAGCAGACAGCCACACTGAAGCTTTCTTT. Amino acid sequence: CASRADSHTEAFF.

This chain uses TRBV12-3 or TRBV12-4 with TRBJ1-1, with TRBD1 as a possible D gene (6 bases). The CDR3 totals 17 residues. V shed 6 bases and J shed 4 bases, with 24 bases lying between them. The CDR3 region is CASSPLLSAGARTEAFF. In DNA form, the CDR3 reads TGTGCCAGCAGCCCCCTCCTGTCTGCGGGGGCTCGCACTGAAGCTTTCTTT.

The chain has TRBV25-1 and TRBJ1-1; 7 positions match TRBD1. CDR3 length: 15 amino acids. V dropped 4 bases and J dropped 1; count of bases not matched to a gene: 6. CDR1 MGHDK and CDR2 SYGVNS come from the germline V gene. DNA of the CDR3: TGTGCCAGCAGTGTCACAGGGGTAGGGAACACTGAAGCTTTCTTT. Its translation: CASSVTGVGNTEAFF.

V gene TRBV20-1 combines with J gene TRBJ1-5; TRBD1 matches at 7 bases. CDR1 is DFQATT, CDR2 SNEGSKA, per germline (reference sequence). The CDR3 runs 15 residues. Unmatched junction bases numbered 11, after V lost 5 bases and J lost 4 bases. Here the CDR3 reads CSAERGQNINQPQHF. The CDR3 DNA is TGCAGTGCTGAGCGGGGACAGAACATAAATCAGCCCCAGCATTTT.

The chain links TRBV7-9 to TRBJ2-2; possible D gene TRBD2, 5 bases. V lost 1 base to trimming and J lost 9 bases, with 15 bases between them. The CDR3 runs to 15 residues. The germline V gene encodes CDR1 SEHNR and CDR2 FQNEAQ (reference sequence). The CDR3 is CASSLDGMILRELFF. The CDR3 DNA follows: TGTGCCAGCAGCTTAGACGGGATGATTCTACGGGAGCTGTTTTTT.

This clonotype was observed many times. This sequence joins TRBV5-1 and TRBJ1-1; no reliable D call. The CDR3 runs to 14 residues. Germline loops: CDR1 SGHRS, CDR2 YFSETQ. Trimming cost V 2 bases and J 3 bases, with 11 bases left between them. CDR3 residues: CASSFSGGDTEAFF. The CDR3 DNA follows: TGCGCCAGCAGCTTCTCCGGCGGAGACACTGAAGCTTTCTTT. The variable domain in full, completed from reference TRBV5-1 and TRBJ1-1, reads KAGVTQTPRYLIKTRGQQVTLSCSPISGHRSVSWYQQTPGQGLQFLFEYFSETQRNKGNFPGRFSGRQFSNSRSEMNVSTLELGDSALYLCASSFSGGDTEAFFGQGTRLTVV.

The genes are TRBV9 and TRBJ1-4; possible D gene TRBD1, 5 bases. V dropped 0 bases and J dropped 6 bases, with 18 bases sitting between them. CDR1 and CDR2 (germline): SGDLS, YYNGEE. The CDR3 has 17 residues. CDR3: CASSVGSGGARDEKLFF. CDR3 nucleotide sequence: TGTGCCAGCAGCGTAGGGTCGGGAGGGGCCAGGGATGAAAAACTGTTTTTT.

V gene TRBV30 combines with J gene TRBJ1-5; possibly TRBD1 for D (6 bases). Germline CDR1 and CDR2: GTSNPN and SVGIG (reference sequence). V was cut by 2 bases and J by 7 bases, with 21 bases left in between. This CDR3 is built from 16 residues. The CDR3 DNA is TGTGCCTGGAGTCCTCGGGCGGGGGGCGGGTGGCAGCCCCAGCATTTT. This codes for CAWSPRAGGGWQPQHF.

This clonotype was counted a few times. A read error is likely, as this CDR3 ends without the conserved phenylalanine or tryptophan. Because the CDR3's place on the DNA is in doubt, the DNA is left out and the CDR3 is given as listed by TCRdb. This chain connects TRBV29-1 to TRBJ1-4; the table gives TRBD1 as D, unverified against the DNA. Termini included, the CDR3 measures 10 amino acids. CDR1 is SQVTM, CDR2 ANQGSEA, per germline. The CDR3 sequence: CSASGAGQAY.